What follows are 19 T cell receptor beta chains derived from one specimen sequenced in a study of cytomegalovirus exposure and HLA in healthy donors. A multiplex PCR was run with 60 Vbeta primers and 13 Jbeta primers. Only in-frame clones appear in the TCRdb table, and some are missing; sequencing was by immunoSEQ multiplex PCR. The data contain around 90,000 clones, about 79% of them singletons. The sequenced material came from PBMCs. All receptors come from a male donor in good health and CMV-seropositive.

This clone came up once. The J gene is TRBJ2-5, the V gene TRBV7-6, with D perhaps matching TRBD2 (6 bases). The CDR3 has 14 amino acids. CDR1 and CDR2 from the germline V gene are SGHVS and FNYEAQ. The V gene lost 2 bases and the J gene lost 1 base, with 8 bases spanning the gap. CDR3 amino acids: CASSLMEGQETQYF. The CDR3 DNA sequence: TGTGCCAGCAGCTTAATGGAGGGCCAAGAGACCCAGTACTTC.

V usage is TRBV5-1 and J usage is TRBJ2-1; perhaps TRBD1 as D (6 bases). Looked up from germline, CDR1 is SGHRS and CDR2 is YFSETQ. Between the trimmed V and J ends, which lost 5 bases and 6 bases, there was a span of 15 bases. This CDR3 is 14 amino acids long. CDR3 DNA sequence: TGCGCCAGCAGAAGACCAGGGGTTAGCAATGAGCAGTTCTTC. Its protein is CASRRPGVSNEQFF.

The V and J genes are TRBV5-6 and TRBJ1-3, with D possibly matching TRBD1 (6 bases). CDR3 length: 16 residues. Germline CDR1 SGHDT, CDR2 YYEEEE. Trimming shortened V by 1 base and J by 0 bases, and 11 bases separated the two germline ends. As DNA, the CDR3 is TGTGCCAGCAGCTTGCCGGACAGTTTCTCTGGAAACACCATATATTTT. Translated, it gives CASSLPDSFSGNTIYF.

This clone was seen a handful of times. The chain links TRBV29-1 to TRBJ2-5, with TRBD1 matching 10 bases. The CDR3 has 14 amino acids. The germline V gene has CDR1 SQVTM and CDR2 ANQGSEA. Trimming cost V 3 bases and J 3 bases; bases outside gene matches: 4. The CDR3 nucleotides read TGCAGCGTTGATTTGGACAGGGGGGAAGAGACCCAGTACTTC. It translates to CSVDLDRGEETQYF.

The chain links TRBV6-5 to TRBJ2-5, with 7 bases aligning to TRBD1. This CDR3 is built from 15 residues. Germline lookup yields CDR1 MNHEY and CDR2 SVGAGI. With 4 bases clipped from V and 5 bases from J, the junction kept 10 bases outside the gene matches. CDR3 DNA sequence: TGTGCCAGCAGTTGGGTAGGGGGCGCCCCGGAGACCCAGTACTTC. Its protein is CASSWVGGAPETQYF.

The J gene is TRBJ1-6, the V gene TRBV7-9; D is perhaps TRBD1 (5 bases). V lost 6 bases and J 9 bases, leaving 15 bases between the germline ends. This CDR3 is built from 14 residues. Germline CDR1 is SEHNR and CDR2 is FQNEAQ (reference sequence). The CDR3 sequence: CASSPMEGSSPLHF. The CDR3 DNA reads as TGTGCCAGCAGTCCAATGGAGGGGAGTTCACCCCTCCACTTT.

J is TRBJ2-7 and V is TRBV10-1, with D possibly being TRBD1 (6 bases). Trimming took off 11 bases at V and 6 bases at J, with 11 bases between the two ends. CDR3 size: 10 residues. Germline CDR1 is WNHNN and CDR2 is SYGVQD (reference sequence). The CDR3 bases are TGCGCCCCGAGGGGGAGCGAGCAGTACTTC. It translates to CAPRGSEQYF.

The V and J genes are TRBV5-1 and TRBJ2-7; 9 nucleotides align to TRBD1. CDR3 length: 14 amino acids. Germline-derived CDR1 and CDR2 are SGHRS and YFSETQ. Trimming cost V 3 bases and J 0 bases; bases outside gene matches: 1. Here the CDR3 DNA reads TGCGCCAGCAGCTGGGGACAGGGCTCCTACGAGCAGTACTTC. Translation gives CASSWGQGSYEQYF.

As to this clone: In the same sample, other DNA sequences code for this CDR3. The chain joins TRBV19 to TRBJ1-6, with D perhaps TRBD1 (6 bases). Germline CDR1 and CDR2: LNHDA and SQIVND (reference sequence). This CDR3 region has 12 residues. The ends were cut back, 8 bases at V and 13 bases at J, with 15 bases in the middle. CDR3 region: CASGQGWSPLHF. The CDR3 DNA is TGTGCCAGTGGGCAGGGGTGGTCCCCCCTCCACTTT.

Concerning this clone itself: Other DNA sequences in the same sample also yield this CDR3. The chain combines TRBV5-6 with TRBJ1-5; 8 bases are shared with TRBD1. The germline V gene encodes CDR1 SGHDT and CDR2 YYEEEE. V was clipped by 0 bases and J by 1 base; unmatched bases: 0. The CDR3 is made up of 15 amino acids. CDR3 protein: CASSLGQGSNQPQHF. The CDR3 DNA follows: TGTGCCAGCAGCTTGGGACAGGGGAGCAATCAGCCCCAGCATTTT.

V gene TRBV4-3 combines with J gene TRBJ1-2, with D possibly matching TRBD1 (5 bases). Trimming left V 0 bases short and J 8 bases short, with 10 bases between. Germline V CDR1 and CDR2: LGHNA, YSLEER. The CDR3 runs to 13 residues. CDR3 in amino acids: CASSQDRAGGYTF. Here the CDR3 DNA reads TGCGCCAGCAGCCAAGACAGGGCGGGGGGCTACACCTTC.

This rearrangement joins TRBV15 to TRBJ2-3; 11 bases line up with TRBD2. This CDR3 has 17 residues. Germline loops: CDR1 LNHNV, CDR2 YYDKDF (reference sequence). V trimming: 1 base; J trimming: 3 bases; junction bases outside the gene matches: 6. In DNA form, the CDR3 reads TGTGCCACCAGCAGAGGAAGACTAGCGGGGTTTACAGATACGCAGTATTTT. It specifies CATSRGRLAGFTDTQYF.

J is TRBJ1-4 and V is TRBV5-6, with D perhaps matching TRBD1 (6 bases). This CDR3 has 15 amino acids. Trimming removed 4 bases from V and 0 bases from J, with 10 bases in between. Germline assignment: CDR1 SGHDT and CDR2 YYEEEE. CDR3 residues: CASSGRTATNEKLFF. The CDR3 region has the DNA TGTGCCAGCAGCGGACGGACAGCAACTAATGAAAAACTGTTTTTT.

The CDR3 DNA follows: TGTGCCAGCAGCGTAGGGGCGGGGGTCTACAATGAGCAGTTCTTC. Its translation is CASSVGAGVYNEQFF. The genes are TRBV9 and TRBJ2-1; 7 positions agree with TRBD2. V shed 0 bases, J shed 3 bases, and the junction held 3 bases outside the gene matches. CDR1 is SGDLS, CDR2 YYNGEE, per germline. This CDR3 has 15 amino acids.

The rearrangement joins TRBV5-6 to TRBJ2-2, with TRBD2 matching over 8 bases. This CDR3 spans 17 amino acids. From germline, CDR1 is SGHDT and CDR2 YYEEEE. V lost 1 base to trimming and J lost 7 bases; unmatched junction nucleotides: 12. The CDR3 here is CASSLPAGALRSGELFF. CDR3 sequence (DNA): TGTGCCAGCAGCTTGCCAGCGGGGGCCCTCCGTAGCGGGGAGCTGTTTTTT.

The chain has TRBV7-2 and TRBJ1-2, with no clear D. The CDR3 runs to 13 residues. Germline assignment: CDR1 SGHTA and CDR2 FQGNSA. V was clipped by 4 bases and J by 4 bases, with 10 bases between them. The chain's CDR3 is CASSSDLLYGYTF. The CDR3 region has the DNA TGTGCCAGCAGCTCAGATCTTCTCTATGGCTACACCTTC. The whole variable domain, filled in from reference TRBV7-2 and TRBJ1-2, reads GAGVSQSPSNKVTEKGKDVELRCDPISGHTALYWYRQSLGQGLEFLIYFQGNSAPDKSGLPSDRFSAERTGGSVSTLTIQRTQQEDSAVYLCASSSDLLYGYTFGSGTRLTVV.

The chain employs TRBV27 and TRBJ1-2; weak D call: TRBD1 (5 bases). Germline loops: CDR1 MNHEY, CDR2 SMNVEV (reference sequence). The ends were cut back, 4 bases at V and 7 bases at J, with 16 bases in the middle. The CDR3 covers 14 residues. The CDR3 here is CASSSRTTPGGYTF. The CDR3 DNA reads as TGTGCCAGCAGTTCTAGGACAACGCCGGGTGGCTACACCTTC.

This clone was detected a few times. The chain has TRBV6-5 and TRBJ1-6; D perhaps matches TRBD1 (5 bases). The germline CDR1 and CDR2 sequences are MNHEY and SVGAGI. Trimming took off 6 bases at V and 7 bases at J, with 13 bases between the two ends. There are 14 residues in the CDR3. Here the CDR3 reads CASSQARANSPLHF. The CDR3 bases are TGTGCCAGCAGCCAGGCCAGGGCGAATTCACCCCTCCACTTT.

The chain links TRBV29-1 to TRBJ1-2, with a possible D match to TRBD1 (5 bases). The germline gives CDR1 SQVTM, CDR2 ANQGSEA. Trimming took 6 bases from V and 7 from J, leaving 21 bases between them. This CDR3 is 14 amino acids long. In DNA form, the CDR3 reads TGCAGCGTAGCCTTCGCGGGGGAAGCGGGTGGCTACACCTTC. Its protein product is CSVAFAGEAGGYTF. The complete variable domain, with remaining parts taken from reference TRBV29-1 and TRBJ1-2, reads SAVISQKPSRDICQRGTSLTIQCQVDSQVTMMFWYRQQPGQSLTLIATANQGSEATYESGFVIDKFPISRPNLTFSTLTVSNMSPEDSSIYLCSVAFAGEAGGYTFGSGTRLTVV.